What follows are 21 T cell receptor beta chains derived from one specimen sequenced in a study of identical twins. TCRdb re-derived calls from the 5' RACE reads in MiXCR, one entry per CDR3 protein. The sample contains under 350,000 distinct CDR3 sequences, roughly 10% of which appear only once. The same data also went into a second study, on yellow fever vaccine responses in identical twins.

The sequenced sample consisted of CD8+ T cells sorted from blood. The receptors were gathered from a young woman in good health.

CDR3 region: CAWSSGQGVGNIQYF. The CDR3, as DNA: TGTGCCTGGAGCTCTGGACAGGGGGTAGGAAACATTCAGTACTTC. V usage is TRBV30 and J usage is TRBJ2-4, with 10 bases identical to TRBD1. CDR1 and CDR2 (germline): GTSNPN, SVGIG (reference sequence). After removal of 3 bases from V and 6 bases from J, the junction contained 8 bases not matched to a gene. The CDR3 extends over 15 amino acids.

With respect to this clonotype: The junction and the germline gene differ at one end; a read error may be behind it. The V call is TRBV7-9, the J call TRBJ2-7; 8 bases agree with TRBD2. The CDR3 spans 13 residues. Germline assignment: CDR1 SEHNR and CDR2 FQNEAQ (reference sequence). The CDR3 spells CATSPGGGLEQYF. CDR3 nucleotides: TGTGCCACCAGCCCCGGGGGGGGACTCGAGCAGTACTTC.

This clonotype was seen repeatedly, ten times or more. The rearrangement uses TRBV29-1 and TRBJ2-7, with TRBD1 identical over 7 bases. This CDR3 region has 11 residues. The ends lost 7 bases at V and 6 bases at J; junction bases unmatched: 6. Germline assignment: CDR1 SQVTM and CDR2 ANQGSEA. CDR3 DNA: TGCAGCGGGAAACAGGGGTCCGAGCAGTACTTC. Translation gives CSGKQGSEQYF.

This chain uses TRBV20-1 with TRBJ2-7, with D possibly being TRBD1 (6 bases). The germline V and J ends were trimmed by 0 bases and 4 bases, with 16 bases remaining between them. Germline loops: CDR1 DFQATT, CDR2 SNEGSKA (reference sequence). The CDR3 extends over 15 amino acids. CDR3 coding DNA: TGCAGTGCTAGAGACATACAGGGTGCACCATACGAGCAGTACTTC. It is translated as CSARDIQGAPYEQYF.

The table lists this clonotype with many counts. The gene calls are TRBV7-9 and TRBJ2-7; a possible D gene is TRBD1 (6 bases). Germline lookup yields CDR1 SEHNR and CDR2 FQNEAQ (reference sequence). This CDR3 is 13 amino acids long. V dropped 5 bases and J dropped 5 bases, with 13 bases sitting between them. The CDR3 loop reads CASSTGQTHEQYF. In DNA form, the CDR3 reads TGTGCCAGCAGCACCGGACAGACCCACGAGCAGTACTTC.

There are a few counts of this clonotype. The chain couples TRBV11-3 to TRBJ2-5, with a tentative D call TRBD2 (5 bases). Per the germline V gene, CDR1 is SGHNT and CDR2 is YENEEA. Trimming pared 5 bases from V and 4 bases from J, leaving 20 bases between. CDR3 length: 16 residues. The CDR3 loop reads CASSPGSRSGGETQYF. Here the CDR3 DNA reads TGTGCCAGCAGCCCGGGAAGTCGGTCTGGTGGAGAGACCCAGTACTTC.

This clonotype was seen many times. The V call is TRBV20-1, the J call TRBJ2-7; 7 nucleotides line up with TRBD2. CDR1 is DFQATT and CDR2 is SNEGSKA in the germline V gene (reference sequence). This CDR3 region has 14 residues. Trimming cost V 6 bases and J 3 bases; bases outside gene matches: 11. The CDR3 reads CSAEQAGILYEQYF. The CDR3 DNA is TGCAGTGCCGAGCAAGCGGGAATCCTCTACGAGCAGTACTTC.

This clonotype was detected ten times or more. The genes are TRBV7-8 and TRBJ2-7, with D unclear. V lost 5 bases, J lost 11 bases, and 16 bases lay in between. Looked up from germline, CDR1 is SGHVS and CDR2 is FQNEAQ. The CDR3 runs 12 residues. In DNA, the CDR3 is TGTGCCAGCAGCCCCCGGAACGGTCAGGAGTACTTC. Translating gives CASSPRNGQEYF.

This clonotype occurred many times. This chain connects TRBV3-1 to TRBJ2-1; no clear D. Germline V lookup: CDR1 LGHDT, CDR2 YNNKEL (reference sequence). CDR3 length: 13 residues. Trimming shortened V by 1 base and J by 5 bases, and 6 bases separated the two germline ends. The CDR3 coding sequence is TGTGCCAGCAGCCAAGTCAACCACAATGAGCAGTTCTTC. It yields the protein CASSQVNHNEQFF.

Ten or more counts support this clonotype. A read error may account for a junction end that differs from germline. This sequence joins TRBV7-9 and TRBJ2-3; D remains unclear. In germline, CDR1 is SEHNR, CDR2 FQNEAQ (reference sequence). The CDR3 loop spans 14 amino acids. The CDR3 nucleotides read TGCGCCAGCAGCTTGGAAGGGAGCACAGATACGCAGTATTTT. Translating it yields CASSLEGSTDTQYF.

This clonotype was recorded many times. The chain couples TRBV12-3 or TRBV12-4 to TRBJ1-5; tentative D call: TRBD1 (5 bases). The CDR3 consists of 14 residues. The ends were cut back, 7 bases at V and 1 base at J, with 11 bases in the middle. CDR3 region: CASKGAGSNQPQHF. DNA of the CDR3: TGTGCCAGCAAAGGGGCGGGCAGCAATCAGCCCCAGCATTTT.

This clonotype has at least ten counts. The chain employs TRBV4-1 and TRBJ2-2; D possibly corresponds to TRBD2 (6 bases). V gave up 0 bases and J gave up 3 bases, with 26 bases separating them. CDR3 length equals 21 residues. Germline CDR1 reads MGHRA; CDR2 reads YSYEKL. CDR3 in DNA: TGCGCCAGCAGCCAAGATCTGGGTGGGGACTTGGTTTTGAGGGACACCGGGGAGCTGTTTTTT. Translation: CASSQDLGGDLVLRDTGELFF.

In its sample, this clonotype was seen many times. This chain links TRBV12-3 or TRBV12-4 with TRBJ1-2, with TRBD1 matching over 8 bases. The CDR3 has 13 residues. V shed 6 bases and J 1 base; nucleotides not matched to a gene: 1. The CDR3 DNA sequence: TGTGCCAGCAGGGGACAGGATAACTATGGCTACACCTTC. It is translated as CASRGQDNYGYTF.

This clonotype has only a few counts. The rearrangement joins TRBV7-9 to TRBJ2-1; possible D gene TRBD2, 6 bases. V was clipped by 5 bases and J by 8 bases, with 13 bases between them. The CDR3 runs to 13 residues. Germline lookup yields CDR1 SEHNR and CDR2 FQNEAQ (reference sequence). The CDR3 nucleotides read TGTGCCAGCAGCCCGACGGGAGCGGATGAGCAGTTCTTC. This codes for CASSPTGADEQFF. The variable domain in full, completed from reference TRBV7-9 and TRBJ2-1, reads DTGVSQNPRHKITKRGQNVTFRCDPISEHNRLYWYRQTLGQGPEFLTYFQNEAQLEKSRLLSDRFSAERPKGSFSTLEIQRTEQGDSAMYLCASSPTGADEQFFGPGTRLTVL.

The table lists this clonotype with a few counts. The gene calls are TRBV10-2 and TRBJ2-3, with TRBD2 matching 10 bases. Trimming removed 4 bases from V and 2 bases from J; junction bases left unmatched: 6. CDR1 is WSHSY and CDR2 is SAAADI in the germline V gene. This CDR3 is built from 16 residues. Here the CDR3 reads CASSVAGGLITDTQYF. The CDR3, as DNA: TGCGCCAGCAGTGTAGCGGGAGGACTGATCACAGATACGCAGTATTTT.

The rearrangement joins TRBV9 to TRBJ1-2; D possibly corresponds to TRBD1 (5 bases). The CDR3 length is 14 residues. Per germline, CDR1 SGDLS and CDR2 YYNGEE. V shed 3 bases and J shed 2 bases, with 11 bases lying between them. The chain's CDR3 is CASSGYRDNYGYTF. In DNA, the CDR3 is TGTGCCAGCAGCGGATACCGGGACAACTATGGCTACACCTTC. Full variable domain (rest looked up from reference TRBV9 and TRBJ1-2): DSGVTQTPKHLITATGQRVTLRCSPRSGDLSVYWYQQSLDQGLQFLIQYYNGEERAKGNILERFSAQQFPDLHSELNLSSLELGDSALYFCASSGYRDNYGYTFGSGTRLTVV.

CDR3 nucleotides: TGCGCCAGCAGCCAAGGGTGGGGGACAGGAGAAAAACTGTTTTTT. Protein product: CASSQGWGTGEKLFF. The V and J genes are TRBV4-3 and TRBJ1-4; the match to TRBD1 covers 8 bases. There are 15 residues in the CDR3. CDR1 is LGHNA and CDR2 is YSLEER in the germline V gene. The J segment lost 8 bases and the V segment lost 1 base, leaving 6 bases of the junction unmatched.

This clonotype occurred many times. The chain recombines TRBV5-6 with TRBJ2-5; D is undetermined. With 0 bases removed from V and 3 bases from J, the gap between germline ends came to 12 bases. The CDR3 is made up of 15 amino acids. Germline CDR1 and CDR2: SGHDT and YYEEEE. The CDR3 nucleotides read TGTGCCAGCAGCTTGGTGGGCGCAGGCGAAGAGACCCAGTACTTC. It encodes CASSLVGAGEETQYF.

This chain joins TRBV2 and TRBJ1-1; the match to TRBD1 covers 7 bases. CDR3 length: 12 residues. The germline V gene has CDR1 SNHLY and CDR2 FYNNEI. V gave up 7 bases and J gave up 3 bases; unmatched junction bases: 2. The CDR3 is CASKTGDTEAFF. The CDR3 DNA follows: TGTGCCAGCAAAACAGGGGACACTGAAGCTTTCTTT.

A few counts support this clonotype. The rearrangement uses TRBV7-9 and TRBJ2-1; 10 bases fit TRBD2. The CDR3 totals 16 residues. Trimming cost V 2 bases and J 8 bases; bases outside gene matches: 9. Germline lookup yields CDR1 SEHNR and CDR2 FQNEAQ (reference sequence). CDR3: CASSLFSSGRTDEQFF. CDR3 DNA: TGTGCCAGCAGCTTATTCTCTAGCGGGAGAACCGATGAGCAGTTCTTC.

This clonotype was seen only a few times. The V gene is TRBV5-1, the J gene TRBJ2-7; unclear D gene. CDR3 length equals 15 residues. The V and J ends lost 3 bases and 7 bases respectively, with 20 bases between them. Per germline, CDR1 SGHRS and CDR2 YFSETQ. The CDR3 loop reads CASSWTIPTPWEQYF. The CDR3 region has the DNA TGCGCCAGCAGCTGGACCATCCCGACCCCATGGGAGCAGTACTTC.